The T cell receptor (beta chain) under discussion was sequenced for a study of CD8 T cells in ankylosing spondylitis. Whole-study results and caveats: For ankylosing spondylitis blood, a TCR beta motif of 7 or 8 highly homologous variants appeared characteristic. Reactive arthritis synovial fluid and blood were previously reported to contain some motif variants.

For TCR beta, libraries came from quantitative 5'-RACE with molecular barcodes. MiXCR was run by TCRdb on the 5' RACE reads, yielding one entry per CDR3 protein. The repertoire includes about 210,000 distinct CDR3 sequences, about 7% of them detected once, and approximately 14% sits in the top ten. Germline loops: CDR1 MNHEY, CDR2 SMNVEV (reference sequence). The CDR3 runs to 15 residues. V dropped 0 bases and J dropped 3 bases, with 11 bases sitting between them. This clonotype was picked up many times. Its matching antigen is unknown. This receptor was identified in a male donor with ankylosing spondylitis. The chain couples TRBV27 to TRBJ1-1; D is possibly TRBD1 (5 bases). Input material: blood, either unsorted or a sorted T cell fraction (not recorded which). CDR3 bases: TGTGCCAGCAGTTTATCCGGCAGGGTGGACACTGAAGCTTTCTTT. This sequence encodes CASSLSGRVDTEAFF.